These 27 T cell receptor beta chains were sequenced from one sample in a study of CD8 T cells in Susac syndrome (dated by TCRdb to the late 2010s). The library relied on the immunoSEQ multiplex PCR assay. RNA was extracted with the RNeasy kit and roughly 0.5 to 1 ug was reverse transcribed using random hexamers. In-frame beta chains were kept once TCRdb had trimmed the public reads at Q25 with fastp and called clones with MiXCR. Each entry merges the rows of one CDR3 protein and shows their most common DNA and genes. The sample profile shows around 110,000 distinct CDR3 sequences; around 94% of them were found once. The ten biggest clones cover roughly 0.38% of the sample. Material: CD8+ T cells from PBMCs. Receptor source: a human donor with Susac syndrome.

The CDR3 nucleotides read TGCGCCAGCAGCCAAGAGGCAGGGGCGTTTAATCAGCCCCAGCATTTT. Translating it yields CASSQEAGAFNQPQHF. The chain joins TRBV4-1 to TRBJ1-5; a weak D match, TRBD1 (6 bases). Germline CDR1 and CDR2: MGHRA and YSYEKL. V was trimmed by 0 bases and J by 4 bases, leaving 13 bases between them. The CDR3 runs 16 residues.

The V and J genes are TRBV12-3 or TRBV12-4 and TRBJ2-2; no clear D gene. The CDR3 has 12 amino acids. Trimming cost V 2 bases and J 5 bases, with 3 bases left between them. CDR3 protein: CASSLWTGELFF. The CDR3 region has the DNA TGTGCCAGCAGTTTATGGACCGGGGAGCTGTTTTTT.

DNA of the CDR3: TGTGCCAGCAGTTATGGCCATAACACTGAAGCTTTCTTT. It is translated as CASSYGHNTEAFF. The chain has TRBV6-5 and TRBJ1-1, with D uncertain. Germline V gives CDR1 MNHEY, CDR2 SVGAGI. There are 13 residues in the CDR3. V was pared by 3 bases and J by 2 bases, with 7 bases between.

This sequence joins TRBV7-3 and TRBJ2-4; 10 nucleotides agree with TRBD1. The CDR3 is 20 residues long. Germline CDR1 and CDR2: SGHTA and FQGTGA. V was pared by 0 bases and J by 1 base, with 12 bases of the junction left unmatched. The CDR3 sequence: CASSLTALGQGIGAKNIQYF. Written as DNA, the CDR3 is TGTGCCAGCAGCTTAACAGCCCTGGGACAGGGGATTGGGGCCAAAAACATTCAGTACTTC.

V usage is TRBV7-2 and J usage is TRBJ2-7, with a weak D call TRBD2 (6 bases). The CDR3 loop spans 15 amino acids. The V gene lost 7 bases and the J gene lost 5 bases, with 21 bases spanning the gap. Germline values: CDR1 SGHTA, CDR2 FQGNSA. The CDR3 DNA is TGTGCCAGCAACCGCGAGGACGGGGGATTGCACGAGCAGTACTTC. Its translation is CASNREDGGLHEQYF.

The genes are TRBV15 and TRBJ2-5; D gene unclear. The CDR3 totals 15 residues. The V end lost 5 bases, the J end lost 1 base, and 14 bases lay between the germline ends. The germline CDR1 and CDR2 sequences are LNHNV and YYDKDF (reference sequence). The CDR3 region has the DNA TGTGCCACCAGCGGAACCGACGGAATCCAAGAGACCCAGTACTTC. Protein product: CATSGTDGIQETQYF.

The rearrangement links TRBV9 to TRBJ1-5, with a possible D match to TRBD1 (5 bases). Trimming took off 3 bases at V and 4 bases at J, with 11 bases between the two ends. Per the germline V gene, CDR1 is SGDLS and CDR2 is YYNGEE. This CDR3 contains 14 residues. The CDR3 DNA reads TGTGCCAGCAGCGGGGGGGGAGGAAATCAGCCCCAGCATTTT. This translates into CASSGGGGNQPQHF.

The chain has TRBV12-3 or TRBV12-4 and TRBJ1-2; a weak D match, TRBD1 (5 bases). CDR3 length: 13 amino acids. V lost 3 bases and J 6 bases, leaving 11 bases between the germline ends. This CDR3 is CASSFREDNGYTF. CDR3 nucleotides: TGTGCCAGCAGTTTCCGGGAGGACAATGGCTACACCTTC.

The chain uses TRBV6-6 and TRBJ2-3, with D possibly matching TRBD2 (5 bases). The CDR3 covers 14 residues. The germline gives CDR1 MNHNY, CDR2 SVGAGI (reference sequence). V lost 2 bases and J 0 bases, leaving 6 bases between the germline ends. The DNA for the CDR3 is TGTGCCAGCAGTTACCGGACTAGCACAGATACGCAGTATTTT. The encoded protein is CASSYRTSTDTQYF.

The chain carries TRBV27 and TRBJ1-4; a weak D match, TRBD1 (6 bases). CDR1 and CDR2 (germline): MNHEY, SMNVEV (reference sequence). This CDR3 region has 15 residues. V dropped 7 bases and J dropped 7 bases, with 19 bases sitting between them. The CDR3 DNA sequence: TGTGCCAGCACCCCCGGCCAGGGGAAAGCTGAAAAACTGTTTTTT. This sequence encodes CASTPGQGKAEKLFF.

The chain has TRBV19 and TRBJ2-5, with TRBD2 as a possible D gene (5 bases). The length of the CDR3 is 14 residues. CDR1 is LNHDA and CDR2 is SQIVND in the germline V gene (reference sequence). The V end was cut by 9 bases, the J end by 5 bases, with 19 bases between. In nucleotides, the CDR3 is TGTGCCAGCCGCGTGGACTCTTCGGGGGAGACCCAGTACTTC. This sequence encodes CASRVDSSGETQYF.

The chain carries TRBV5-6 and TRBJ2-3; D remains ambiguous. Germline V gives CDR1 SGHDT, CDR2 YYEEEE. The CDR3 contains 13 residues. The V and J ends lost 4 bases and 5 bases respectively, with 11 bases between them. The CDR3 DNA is TGTGCCAGCAGCCCGGATACGGGAGATACGCAGTATTTT. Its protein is CASSPDTGDTQYF.

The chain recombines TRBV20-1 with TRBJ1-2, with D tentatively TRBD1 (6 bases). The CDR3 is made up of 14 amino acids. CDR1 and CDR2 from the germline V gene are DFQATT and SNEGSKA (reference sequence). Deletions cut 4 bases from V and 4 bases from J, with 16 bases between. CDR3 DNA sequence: TGCAGTGCTACCCCCTCGGGGGCTCTCTATGGCTACACCTTC. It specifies CSATPSGALYGYTF.

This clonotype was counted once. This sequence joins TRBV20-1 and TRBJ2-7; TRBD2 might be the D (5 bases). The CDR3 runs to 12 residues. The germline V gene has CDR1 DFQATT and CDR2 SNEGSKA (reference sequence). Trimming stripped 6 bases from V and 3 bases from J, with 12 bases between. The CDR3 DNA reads TGCAGTGCCATTCAAGAGGGCTACGAGCAGTACTTC. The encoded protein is CSAIQEGYEQYF.

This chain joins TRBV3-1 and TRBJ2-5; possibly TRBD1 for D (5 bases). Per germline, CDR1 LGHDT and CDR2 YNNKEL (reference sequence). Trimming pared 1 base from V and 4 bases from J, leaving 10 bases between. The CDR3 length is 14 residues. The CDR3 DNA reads TGTGCCAGCAGCCAAGTTATAGGGGTAGAGACCCAGTACTTC. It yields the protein CASSQVIGVETQYF.

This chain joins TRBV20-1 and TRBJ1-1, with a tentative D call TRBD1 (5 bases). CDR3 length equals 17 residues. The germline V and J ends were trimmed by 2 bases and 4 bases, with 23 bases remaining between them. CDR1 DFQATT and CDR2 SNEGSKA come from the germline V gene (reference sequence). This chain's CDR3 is CSARHGRPSRASTEAFF. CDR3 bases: TGCAGTGCTAGACATGGAAGACCGTCCAGGGCGAGCACTGAAGCTTTCTTT.

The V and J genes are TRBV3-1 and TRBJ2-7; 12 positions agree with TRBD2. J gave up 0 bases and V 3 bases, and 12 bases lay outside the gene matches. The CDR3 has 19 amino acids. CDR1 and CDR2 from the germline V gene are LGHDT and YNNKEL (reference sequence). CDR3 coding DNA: TGTGCCAGCAGCCACTCGACTAGCGGGGGCCCTAGGAGCTCCTACGAGCAGTACTTC. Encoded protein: CASSHSTSGGPRSSYEQYF.

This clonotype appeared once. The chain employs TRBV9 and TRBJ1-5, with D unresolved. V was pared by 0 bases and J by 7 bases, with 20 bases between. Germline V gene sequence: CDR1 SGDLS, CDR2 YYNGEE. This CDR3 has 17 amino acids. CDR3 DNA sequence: TGTGCCAGCAGCGTAGGGGATAGGGCCCCTGAGGAGCAGCCCCAGCATTTT. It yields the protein CASSVGDRAPEEQPQHF. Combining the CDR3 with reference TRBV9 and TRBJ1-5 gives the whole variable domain DSGVTQTPKHLITATGQRVTLRCSPRSGDLSVYWYQQSLDQGLQFLIQYYNGEERAKGNILERFSAQQFPDLHSELNLSSLELGDSALYFCASSVGDRAPEEQPQHFGDGTRLSIL.

CDR3 sequence (DNA): TGTGCCAGCAGTTTTGGGGATACGCAGTATTTT. It translates to CASSFGDTQYF. The chain employs TRBV12-3 or TRBV12-4 and TRBJ2-3; D is unclear. The length of the CDR3 is 11 residues. V lost 3 bases, J lost 6 bases, and 4 bases lay in between.

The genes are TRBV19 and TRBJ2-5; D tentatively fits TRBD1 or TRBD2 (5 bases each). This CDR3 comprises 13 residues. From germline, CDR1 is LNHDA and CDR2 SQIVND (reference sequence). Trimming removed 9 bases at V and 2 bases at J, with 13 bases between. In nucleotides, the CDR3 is TGTGCCAGCAGGGACGGTCAGCAAGAGACCCAGTACTTC. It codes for CASRDGQQETQYF.

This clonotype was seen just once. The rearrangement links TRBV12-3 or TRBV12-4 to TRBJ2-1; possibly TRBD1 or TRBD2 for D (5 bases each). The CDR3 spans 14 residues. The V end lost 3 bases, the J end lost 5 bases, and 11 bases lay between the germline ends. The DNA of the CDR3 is TGTGCCAGCAGTTTCGGGTCGGGGCACAATGAGCAGTTCTTC. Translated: CASSFGSGHNEQFF.

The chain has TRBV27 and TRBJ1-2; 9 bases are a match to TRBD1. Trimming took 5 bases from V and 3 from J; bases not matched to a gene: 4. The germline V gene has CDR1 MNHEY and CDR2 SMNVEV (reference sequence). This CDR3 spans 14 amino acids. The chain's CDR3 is CASSARTGDYGYTF. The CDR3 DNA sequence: TGTGCCAGCAGTGCTCGGACAGGGGACTATGGCTACACCTTC.

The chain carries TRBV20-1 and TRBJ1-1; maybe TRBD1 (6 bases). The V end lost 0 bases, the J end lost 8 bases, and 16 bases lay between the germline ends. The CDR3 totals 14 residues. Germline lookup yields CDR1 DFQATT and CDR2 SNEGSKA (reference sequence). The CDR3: CSARDPPGGPEAFF. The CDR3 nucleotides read TGCAGTGCTAGAGACCCCCCGGGGGGCCCGGAAGCTTTCTTT.

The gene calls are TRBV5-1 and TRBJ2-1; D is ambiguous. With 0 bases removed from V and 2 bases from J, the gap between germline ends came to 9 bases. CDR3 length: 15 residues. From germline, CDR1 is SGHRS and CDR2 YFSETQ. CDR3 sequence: CASSLEVSTYNEQFF. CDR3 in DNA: TGCGCCAGCAGCTTGGAAGTGTCAACCTACAATGAGCAGTTCTTC. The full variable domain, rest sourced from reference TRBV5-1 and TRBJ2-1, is KAGVTQTPRYLIKTRGQQVTLSCSPISGHRSVSWYQQTPGQGLQFLFEYFSETQRNKGNFPGRFSGRQFSNSRSEMNVSTLELGDSALYLCASSLEVSTYNEQFFGPGTRLTVL.

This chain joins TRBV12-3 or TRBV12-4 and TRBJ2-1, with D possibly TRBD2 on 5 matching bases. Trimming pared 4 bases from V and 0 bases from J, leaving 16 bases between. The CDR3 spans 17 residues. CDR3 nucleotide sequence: TGTGCCAGCAGTTCCGGGATTTTAGAGAGCTCCTACAATGAGCAGTTCTTC. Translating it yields CASSSGILESSYNEQFF.

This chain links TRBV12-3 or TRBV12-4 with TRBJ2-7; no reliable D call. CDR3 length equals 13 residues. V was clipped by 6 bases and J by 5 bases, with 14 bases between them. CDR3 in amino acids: CASSDSDPHEQYF. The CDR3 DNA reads TGTGCCAGCAGCGACTCGGACCCCCACGAGCAGTACTTC.

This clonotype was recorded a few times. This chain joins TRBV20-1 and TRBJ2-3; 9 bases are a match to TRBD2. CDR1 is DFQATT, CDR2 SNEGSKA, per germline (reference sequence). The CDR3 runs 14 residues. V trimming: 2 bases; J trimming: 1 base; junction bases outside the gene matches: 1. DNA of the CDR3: TGCAGTGCTAGACTAGCGGGGCGCACAGATACGCAGTATTTT. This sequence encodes CSARLAGRTDTQYF.